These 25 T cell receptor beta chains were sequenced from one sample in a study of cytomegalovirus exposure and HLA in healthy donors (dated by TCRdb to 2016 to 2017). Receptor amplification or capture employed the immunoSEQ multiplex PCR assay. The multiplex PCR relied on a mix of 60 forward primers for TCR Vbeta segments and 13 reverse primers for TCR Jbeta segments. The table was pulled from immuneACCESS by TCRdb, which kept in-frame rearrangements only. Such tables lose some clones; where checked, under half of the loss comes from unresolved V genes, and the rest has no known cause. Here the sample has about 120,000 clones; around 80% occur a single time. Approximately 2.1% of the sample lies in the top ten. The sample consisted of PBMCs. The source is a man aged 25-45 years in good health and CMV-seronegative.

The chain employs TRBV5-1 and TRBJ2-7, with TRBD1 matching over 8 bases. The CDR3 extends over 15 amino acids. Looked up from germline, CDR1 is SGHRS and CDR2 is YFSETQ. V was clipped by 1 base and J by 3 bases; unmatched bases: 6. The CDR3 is CASSLNQGANYEQYF. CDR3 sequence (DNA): TGCGCCAGCAGCTTGAACCAGGGGGCTAACTACGAGCAGTACTTC.

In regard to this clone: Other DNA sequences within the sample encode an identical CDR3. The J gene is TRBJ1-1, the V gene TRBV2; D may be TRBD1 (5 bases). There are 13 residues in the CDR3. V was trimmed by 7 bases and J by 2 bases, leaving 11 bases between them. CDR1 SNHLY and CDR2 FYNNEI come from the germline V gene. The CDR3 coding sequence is TGTGCCAGCATGTACCAGGGAAACACTGAAGCTTTCTTT. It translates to CASMYQGNTEAFF.

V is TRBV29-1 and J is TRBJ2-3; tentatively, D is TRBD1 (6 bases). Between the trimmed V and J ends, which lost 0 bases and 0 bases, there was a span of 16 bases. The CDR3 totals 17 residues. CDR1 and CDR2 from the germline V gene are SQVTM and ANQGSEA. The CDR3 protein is CSVEDVIGQSSTDTQYF. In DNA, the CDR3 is TGCAGCGTTGAAGATGTCATTGGACAGTCTAGCACAGATACGCAGTATTTT.

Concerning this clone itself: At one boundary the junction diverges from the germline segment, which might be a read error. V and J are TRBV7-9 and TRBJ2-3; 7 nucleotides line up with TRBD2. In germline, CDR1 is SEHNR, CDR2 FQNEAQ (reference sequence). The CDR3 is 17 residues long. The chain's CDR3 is CSSSLILKRGRTDTQYF. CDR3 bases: TGTTCCAGCAGCTTGATCCTAAAGCGGGGTCGCACAGATACGCAGTATTTT.

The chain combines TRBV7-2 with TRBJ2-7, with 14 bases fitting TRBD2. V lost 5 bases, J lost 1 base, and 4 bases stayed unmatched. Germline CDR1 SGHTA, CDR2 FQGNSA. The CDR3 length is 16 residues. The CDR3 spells CASSQGLAGGSYEQYF. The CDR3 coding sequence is TGTGCCAGCAGCCAAGGACTAGCGGGGGGTTCCTACGAGCAGTACTTC.

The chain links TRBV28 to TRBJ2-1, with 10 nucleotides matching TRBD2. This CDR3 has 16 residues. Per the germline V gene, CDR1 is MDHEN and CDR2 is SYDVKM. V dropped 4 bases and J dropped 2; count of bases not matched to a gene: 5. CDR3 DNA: TGTGCCAGCAGTTCATCAGCGGGGGGGCCCTACAATGAGCAGTTCTTC. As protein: CASSSSAGGPYNEQFF. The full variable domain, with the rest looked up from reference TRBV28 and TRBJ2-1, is DVKVTQSSRYLVKRTGEKVFLECVQDMDHENMFWYRQDPGLGLRLIYFSYDVKMKEKGDIPEGYSVSREKKERFSLILESASTNQTSMYLCASSSSAGGPYNEQFFGPGTRLTVL.

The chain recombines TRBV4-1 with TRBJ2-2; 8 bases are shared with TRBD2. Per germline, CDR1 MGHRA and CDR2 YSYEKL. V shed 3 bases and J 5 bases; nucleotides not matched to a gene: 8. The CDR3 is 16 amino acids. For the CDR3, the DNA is TGCGCCAGCAGCCAGTCCCCGGGGGGGCGAACCGGGGAGCTGTTTTTT. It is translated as CASSQSPGGRTGELFF.

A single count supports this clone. CDR3 region: CASSPRFRDRVVGEQYF. The CDR3 DNA sequence: TGTGCCAGCAGCCCTCGTTTCCGGGACAGGGTAGTAGGGGAGCAGTACTTC. The chain combines TRBV5-5 with TRBJ2-7; 9 bases are a match to TRBD1. This CDR3 comprises 17 residues. The germline gives CDR1 SGHKS, CDR2 YYEKEE (reference sequence). J lost 7 bases, V lost 4 bases, and 18 bases had no gene match.

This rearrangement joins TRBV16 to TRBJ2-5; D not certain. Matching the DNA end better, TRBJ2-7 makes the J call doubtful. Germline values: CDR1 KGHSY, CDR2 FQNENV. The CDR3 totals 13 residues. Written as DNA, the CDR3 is TGTGCCAGCAGCCGAGAGGTTTACTACGAGCAGTACTTC. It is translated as CASSREVYYEQYF.

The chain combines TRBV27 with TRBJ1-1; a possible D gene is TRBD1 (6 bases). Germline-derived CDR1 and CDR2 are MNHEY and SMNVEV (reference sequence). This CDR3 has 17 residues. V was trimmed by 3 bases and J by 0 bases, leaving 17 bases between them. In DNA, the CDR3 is TGTGCCAGCAGTTTGCGCCCGGACAGACAGATGAACACTGAAGCTTTCTTT. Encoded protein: CASSLRPDRQMNTEAFF.

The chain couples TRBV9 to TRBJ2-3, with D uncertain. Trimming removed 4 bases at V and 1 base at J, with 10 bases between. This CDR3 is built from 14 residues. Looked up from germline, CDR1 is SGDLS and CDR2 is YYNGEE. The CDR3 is CASSPTSGTDTQYF. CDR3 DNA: TGTGCCAGCAGCCCAACCTCGGGCACAGATACGCAGTATTTT.

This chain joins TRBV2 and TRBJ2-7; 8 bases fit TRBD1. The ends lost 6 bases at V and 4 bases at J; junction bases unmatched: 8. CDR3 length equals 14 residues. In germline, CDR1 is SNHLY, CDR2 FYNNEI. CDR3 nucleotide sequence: TGTGCCAGCAGACGGACAGGGCTAAGGTACGAGCAGTACTTC. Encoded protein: CASRRTGLRYEQYF.

This chain's CDR3 is CASSLSLGEEGEQYF. CDR3 in DNA: TGTGCCAGCAGCTTAAGCCTGGGAGAAGAGGGTGAGCAGTACTTC. This sequence joins TRBV5-4 and TRBJ2-7, with a weak D call TRBD2 (5 bases). The CDR3 has 15 residues. Germline V gives CDR1 SGHNT, CDR2 YYREEE (reference sequence). Trimming removed 2 bases from V and 7 bases from J, with 19 bases in between.

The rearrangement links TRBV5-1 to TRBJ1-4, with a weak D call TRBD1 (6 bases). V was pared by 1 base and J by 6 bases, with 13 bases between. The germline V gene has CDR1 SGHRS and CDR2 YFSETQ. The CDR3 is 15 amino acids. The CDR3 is CASSLFGGEDEKLFF. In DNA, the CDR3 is TGCGCCAGCAGCTTGTTTGGGGGCGAGGATGAAAAACTGTTTTTT.

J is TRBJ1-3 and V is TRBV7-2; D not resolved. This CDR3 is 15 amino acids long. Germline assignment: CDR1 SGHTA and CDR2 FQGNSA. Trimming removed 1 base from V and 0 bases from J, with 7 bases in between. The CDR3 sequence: CASSLDGSSGNTIYF. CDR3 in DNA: TGTGCCAGCAGCTTAGATGGCAGCTCTGGAAACACCATATATTTT.

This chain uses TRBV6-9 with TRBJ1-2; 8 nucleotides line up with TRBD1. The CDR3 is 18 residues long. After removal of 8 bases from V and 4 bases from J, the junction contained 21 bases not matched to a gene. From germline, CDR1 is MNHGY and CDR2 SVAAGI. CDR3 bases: TGTGCCAGCCAAGGTCGCCCCCCGTACCAGGGGGCAGGCTATGGCTACACCTTC. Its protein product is CASQGRPPYQGAGYGYTF.

The CDR3 region has the DNA TGTGCCACCAGCAGAGGGACTGGAGAGGGTGAAAAACTGTTTTTT. This sequence encodes CATSRGTGEGEKLFF. The V and J genes are TRBV15 and TRBJ1-4, with D unresolved. Trimming pared 1 base from V and 7 bases from J, leaving 13 bases between. The CDR3 consists of 15 residues. CDR1 is LNHNV, CDR2 YYDKDF, per germline (reference sequence). The variable domain in full, completed from reference TRBV15 and TRBJ1-4, reads DAMVIQNPRYQVTQFGKPVTLSCSQTLNHNVMYWYQQKSSQAPKLLFHYYDKDFNNEADTPDNFQSRRPNTSFCFLDIRSPGLGDTAMYLCATSRGTGEGEKLFFGSGTQLSVL.

CDR3 in amino acids: CASSEVEGNTEAFF. The CDR3 DNA is TGTGCCAGCAGTGAAGTCGAGGGCAACACTGAAGCTTTCTTT. This chain connects TRBV6-1 to TRBJ1-1; no firm D call. From germline, CDR1 is MNHNS and CDR2 SASEGT. Trimming removed 1 base at V and 2 bases at J, with 8 bases between. CDR3 length: 14 residues.

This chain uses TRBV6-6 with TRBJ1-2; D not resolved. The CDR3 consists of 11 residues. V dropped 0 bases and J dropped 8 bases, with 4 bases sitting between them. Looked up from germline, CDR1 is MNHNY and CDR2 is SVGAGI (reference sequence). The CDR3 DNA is TGTGCCAGCAGTTACTCTATCGGCTACACCTTC. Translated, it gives CASSYSIGYTF.

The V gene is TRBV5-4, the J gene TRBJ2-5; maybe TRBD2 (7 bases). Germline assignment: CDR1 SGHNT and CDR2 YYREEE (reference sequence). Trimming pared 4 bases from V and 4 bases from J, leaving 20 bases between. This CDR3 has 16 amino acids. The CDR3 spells CASSRLGGPVGETQYF. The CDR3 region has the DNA TGTGCCAGCAGCAGACTCGGGGGGCCGGTAGGAGAGACCCAGTACTTC.

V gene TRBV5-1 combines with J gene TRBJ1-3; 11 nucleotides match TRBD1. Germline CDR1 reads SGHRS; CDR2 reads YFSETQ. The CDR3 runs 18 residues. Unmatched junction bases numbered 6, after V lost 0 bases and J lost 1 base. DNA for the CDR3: TGCGCCAGCAGCTTGGACCGGACAGGGGGCAGGTCTGGAAACACCATATATTTT. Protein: CASSLDRTGGRSGNTIYF.

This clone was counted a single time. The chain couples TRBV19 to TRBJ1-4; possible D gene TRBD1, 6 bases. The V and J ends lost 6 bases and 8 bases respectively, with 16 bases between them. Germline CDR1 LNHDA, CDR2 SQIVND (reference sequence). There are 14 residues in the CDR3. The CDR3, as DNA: TGTGCCAGTAGCCCCCCAGGGGCGCGAGAAAAACTGTTTTTT. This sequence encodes CASSPPGAREKLFF.

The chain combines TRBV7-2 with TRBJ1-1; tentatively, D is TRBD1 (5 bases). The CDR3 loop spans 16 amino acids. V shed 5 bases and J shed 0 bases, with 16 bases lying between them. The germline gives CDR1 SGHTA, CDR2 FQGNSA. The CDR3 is CASSPRDGGLNTEAFF. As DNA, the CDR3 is TGTGCCAGCAGCCCCCGGGACGGGGGTCTGAACACTGAAGCTTTCTTT.

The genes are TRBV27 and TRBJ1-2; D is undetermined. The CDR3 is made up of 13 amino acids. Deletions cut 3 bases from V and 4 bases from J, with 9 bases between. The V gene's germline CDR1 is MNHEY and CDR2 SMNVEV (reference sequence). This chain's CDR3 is CASSFPGFYGYTF. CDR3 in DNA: TGTGCCAGCAGTTTCCCAGGCTTCTATGGCTACACCTTC.

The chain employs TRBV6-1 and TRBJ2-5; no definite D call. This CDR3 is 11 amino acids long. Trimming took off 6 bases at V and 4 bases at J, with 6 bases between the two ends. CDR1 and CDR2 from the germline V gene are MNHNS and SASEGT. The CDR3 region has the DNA TGTGCCAGCAGAATACTAGAGACCCAGTACTTC. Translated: CASRILETQYF.